Included here is one TCR beta chain sequence, with context. The record originates from a study of monozygotic twins with inflammatory bowel disease. TCRdb re-called the 5' RACE reads and gives one entry per CDR3 protein, without DNA. The repertoire table contains some 440,000 distinct CDR3 sequences. The material sequenced was blood. The source of this sequence is a human donor with ulcerative colitis or Crohn's disease, or a healthy co-twin of an affected twin (not recorded which).

The CDR3 sequence: CASTIGGGGELFF. This chain joins TRBV12-3 or TRBV12-4 and TRBJ2-2. This CDR3 comprises 13 residues.